These 5 T cell receptor beta chains were sequenced from one sample in a study of identical twins (dated by TCRdb to 2016 to 2017). The library relied on 5' RACE. Sequenced on an Illumina HiSeq 2000. TCRdb passed the public sequencing reads through fastp at Q25 and MiXCR, retaining productive beta sequences. Every distinct CDR3 protein forms one entry, paired with its most common genes and DNA. This sample has around 1.7 million distinct CDR3 sequences in its table, and roughly a third of those were observed once. The ten largest account for 0.25% to 0.3% of the sample. The sequenced sample was cord blood. The receptors here all came from a newborn girl in good health.

This clonotype was seen only a few times. This chain links TRBV5-5 with TRBJ2-3; 11 bases match TRBD2. This CDR3 has 16 residues. Germline V gene lookup returns CDR1 SGHKS and CDR2 YYEKEE (reference sequence). The J segment lost 2 bases and the V segment lost 4 bases, leaving 6 bases of the junction unmatched. CDR3 loop: CASSIIAGGITDTQYF. CDR3 sequence (DNA): TGTGCCAGCAGCATCATAGCGGGGGGGATCACAGATACGCAGTATTTT.

This chain links TRBV28 with TRBJ2-5; tentative D call: TRBD1 (6 bases). Germline CDR1 MDHEN, CDR2 SYDVKM. The CDR3 spans 14 residues. Trimming pared 3 bases from V and 5 bases from J, leaving 13 bases between. CDR3 protein: CASSFSDRRETQYF. CDR3 nucleotide sequence: TGTGCCAGCAGTTTCTCTGACAGGAGGGAGACCCAGTACTTC. The complete variable domain, with remaining parts taken from reference TRBV28 and TRBJ2-5, reads DVKVTQSSRYLVKRTGEKVFLECVQDMDHENMFWYRQDPGLGLRLIYFSYDVKMKEKGDIPEGYSVSREKKERFSLILESASTNQTSMYLCASSFSDRRETQYFGPGTRLLVL.

The chain's CDR3 is CASSPVVAGRSTDTQYF. DNA for the CDR3: TGCGCCAGCAGCCCCGTCGTAGCGGGGAGAAGCACAGATACGCAGTATTTT. The V gene is TRBV5-1, the J gene TRBJ2-3; 8 bases fit TRBD2. Germline V gene sequence: CDR1 SGHRS, CDR2 YFSETQ. The CDR3 is 17 amino acids. With 4 bases clipped from V and 0 bases from J, the junction kept 10 bases outside the gene matches.

The chain links TRBV9 to TRBJ2-5; 11 bases are shared with TRBD2. Germline assignment: CDR1 SGDLS and CDR2 YYNGEE. CDR3 length equals 16 residues. Losses at the gene ends were 3 bases for V and 0 bases for J; bases not matched to a gene: 4. This chain's CDR3 is CASSARTSGYQETQYF. The CDR3 nucleotides read TGTGCCAGCAGCGCAAGGACTAGCGGGTACCAAGAGACCCAGTACTTC.

This clonotype has just a few counts. The chain recombines TRBV20-1 with TRBJ2-5; D not resolved. CDR3 length: 12 residues. Between the trimmed V and J ends, which lost 1 base and 13 bases, there was a span of 16 bases. Per the germline V gene, CDR1 is DFQATT and CDR2 is SNEGSKA (reference sequence). The CDR3 loop is CSARGRQGVRYF. The CDR3 DNA is TGCAGTGCTAGAGGTCGTCAAGGAGTGCGGTACTTC.